Below, 9 T cell receptor beta chains from the same sample are listed, as sequenced in a study of T cell responses to AZD1222 COVID-19 vaccine. Repertoires were generated with immunoSEQ multiplex PCR, while TCRdb's copy carries only in-frame clones and drops some. The repertoire holds around 140,000 clones, with roughly nine tenths as singletons. Specimen: peripheral blood, collected 28 days after the second dose of the MenACWY control vaccine. The receptors come from an adult who received the MenACWY meningococcal vaccine as a control.

The chain uses TRBV10-3 and TRBJ1-1; 7 bases are a match to TRBD1. Germline V gives CDR1 ENHRY, CDR2 SYGVKD. V was pared by 2 bases and J by 3 bases, with 3 bases of the junction left unmatched. There are 14 residues in the CDR3. CDR3 DNA: TGTGCCATCAGTGAGAACAGGGGAGACACTGAAGCTTTCTTT. Protein: CAISENRGDTEAFF.

This clone appeared a single time. V is TRBV5-1 and J is TRBJ2-2; D might be TRBD1 or TRBD2, each matching 5 bases. Per germline, CDR1 SGHRS and CDR2 YFSETQ. The germline V and J ends were trimmed by 4 bases and 1 base, with 17 bases remaining between them. There are 17 residues in the CDR3. The CDR3 DNA reads as TGCGCCAGCAGCACAGCCCCCGGGACCGAGAACACCGGGGAGCTGTTTTTT. This encodes CASSTAPGTENTGELFF.

The CDR3 DNA reads TGCAGTGCTAGGTACAACTACGAGCAGTACTTC. Amino acid sequence: CSARYNYEQYF. The chain combines TRBV20-1 with TRBJ2-7, with D unresolved. Germline V lookup: CDR1 DFQATT, CDR2 SNEGSKA (reference sequence). This CDR3 has 11 amino acids. V gave up 3 bases and J gave up 3 bases, with 6 bases separating them.

The V and J genes are TRBV2 and TRBJ2-7; maybe TRBD1 (5 bases). Trimming took off 4 bases at V and 7 bases at J, with 11 bases between the two ends. The germline gives CDR1 SNHLY, CDR2 FYNNEI. CDR3 length equals 12 residues. In nucleotides, the CDR3 is TGTGCCAGCAGTGGGGAAAGGGGAGAGCAGTACTTC. This sequence encodes CASSGERGEQYF.

This clone came up a few times. The V gene is TRBV28, the J gene TRBJ1-2; unclear D gene. CDR3 length: 14 residues. Germline V gene lookup returns CDR1 MDHEN and CDR2 SYDVKM. V lost 5 bases and J 1 base, leaving 11 bases between the germline ends. For the CDR3, the DNA is TGTGCCAGCAGTGAAGGGCGGGATAACTATGGCTACACCTTC. Protein: CASSEGRDNYGYTF.

CDR3 nucleotide sequence: TGTGCCAGCAGGGTGAGCGAAAAACTGTTTTTT. Translation: CASRVSEKLFF. V is TRBV25-1 and J is TRBJ1-4; D unclear. The germline V and J ends were trimmed by 6 bases and 8 bases, with 7 bases remaining between them. CDR1 is MGHDK, CDR2 SYGVNS, per germline. The CDR3 has 11 amino acids.

This chain connects TRBV19 to TRBJ1-2, with unresolved D. From germline, CDR1 is LNHDA and CDR2 SQIVND (reference sequence). The CDR3 has 17 amino acids. V was pared by 3 bases and J by 8 bases, with 25 bases between. The CDR3 sequence: CASSMEPRRGPSRGYTF. CDR3 DNA: TGTGCCAGTAGTATGGAGCCCAGGAGAGGTCCTTCGAGGGGCTACACCTTC.

V usage is TRBV7-9 and J usage is TRBJ2-1; no clear D. With 1 base removed from V and 5 bases from J, the gap between germline ends came to 9 bases. The CDR3 covers 14 residues. Germline CDR1 reads SEHNR; CDR2 reads FQNEAQ (reference sequence). The CDR3 is CASSLDISNNEQFF. In DNA form, the CDR3 reads TGTGCCAGCAGCTTAGATATTTCTAACAATGAGCAGTTCTTC.

In DNA form, the CDR3 reads TGTGCCAGCAGCCTGCTCTGGGACGAGCAGTACTTC. Translating it yields CASSLLWDEQYF. The J gene is TRBJ2-7, the V gene TRBV7-2; D gene uncertain. CDR3 length: 12 amino acids. CDR1 is SGHTA, CDR2 FQGNSA, per germline. Between the trimmed V and J ends, which lost 5 bases and 5 bases, there was a span of 10 bases.